This record looks at one TCR beta chain sequence and its context. Its antigen is still unknown. Deletions cut 3 bases from V and 2 bases from J, with 23 bases between. Germline lookup yields CDR1 DFQATT and CDR2 SNEGSKA (reference sequence). The CDR3 has 17 residues. The data originate from a study of T-cell reconstitution after alpha-beta-depleted transplantation in children. Study results and caveats: Several hundred graft clones that had expanded were reportedly the source of alpha-beta T cells about two months after transplant. The origin of high day-60 TCRbeta diversity in some patients lay in surviving recipient T cells and thymic progenitors. After one year, T-cell counts and TCRbeta diversity mostly came from new T cells.

Construction of the TCRbeta library involved unique molecular identifiers. One entry per CDR3 protein, called by TCRdb with MiXCR from the PCR reads. The sample contains hundreds of thousands of distinct CDR3 sequences, over 10% of which appear only once. The sample here was PBMCs, mostly from graft donor cells, taken 360 days after TCRalphabeta/CD19-depleted stem cell transplant. This chain connects TRBV20-1 to TRBJ2-7; D possibly corresponds to TRBD1 (6 bases). This receptor was identified in a male patient between 5 and 17 years old who had a stem cell transplant for acute myeloid leukemia, so the T cells may come from the graft donor. CDR3 bases: TGCAGTGCTAGTGGCCCCTTCTTGGGACATTTGACCTACGAGCAGTACTTC. Protein sequence: CSASGPFLGHLTYEQYF.